This T cell receptor (beta chain) appears in the sequencing data of a study of blood T cell repertoires in COVID-19. Study in general: Sites across the United States, Italy and Spain contributed samples from acute and convalescent COVID-19. T cells, B-cell-depleted T cells, or PBMCs supplied cDNA or gDNA.

In the original analysis: It was from reference gene primer amplification that nucleated cell counts were estimated. Method: immunoSEQ multiplex PCR; TCRdb's copy keeps in-frame clones and lacks some. The V and J calls and clone size were taken over from that table, and D and trimming were inferred from the DNA. The data show roughly 230,000 clones, with 75% to 90% seen just once and roughly 4.5% held by the top ten. With 4 bases removed from V and 5 bases from J, the gap between germline ends came to 11 bases. The CDR3 spans 13 residues. Germline-derived CDR1 and CDR2 are LGHDT and YNNKEL (reference sequence).

The genes are TRBV3-1 (or the pseudogene TRBV3-2) and TRBJ1-1; perhaps TRBD1 as D (5 bases). Sequencing was performed on peripheral blood. The sequence was collected from a woman between 35 and 50 years old who had recovered from COVID-19. For the CDR3, the DNA is TGTGCCAGCAGCCCCCAGGGTTGGACTGAAGCTTTCTTT. Amino acid sequence: CASSPQGWTEAFF.